This T cell receptor (beta chain) derives from a study of cytomegalovirus exposure and HLA in healthy donors. V lost 5 bases, J lost 0 bases, and 8 bases lay in between. The V gene's germline CDR1 is SGDLS and CDR2 YYNGEE. The CDR3 is 14 residues long. The PCR used 60 Vbeta and 13 Jbeta primers. The assay was immunoSEQ multiplex PCR, and TCRdb's table has in-frame clones only and misses some. The table records 200,000 to 300,000 clones, 84% of them present only once. What was sequenced was PBMCs. The V and J genes are TRBV9 and TRBJ2-2, with D possibly matching TRBD1 (6 bases). The clonotype comes from a woman aged 40 to 55 in good health and CMV-seropositive. The CDR3 sequence is CASRGTTNTGELFF. The CDR3 region has the DNA TGTGCCAGCAGGGGGACAACGAACACCGGGGAGCTGTTTTTT.